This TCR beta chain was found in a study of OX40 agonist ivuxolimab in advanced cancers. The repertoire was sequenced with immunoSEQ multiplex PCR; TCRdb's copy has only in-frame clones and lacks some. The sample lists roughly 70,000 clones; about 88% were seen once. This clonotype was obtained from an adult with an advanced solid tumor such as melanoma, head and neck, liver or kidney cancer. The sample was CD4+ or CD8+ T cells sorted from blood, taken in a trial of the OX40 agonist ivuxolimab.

The CDR3 region has the DNA TGTGCCAGCTCCGGACTAGCGGGATCTGGGGCCAACGTCCTGACTTTC. It is translated as CASSGLAGSGANVLTF. This rearrangement joins TRBV19 to TRBJ2-6; 12 positions agree with TRBD2. The CDR3 loop spans 16 amino acids. Germline CDR1 is LNHDA and CDR2 is SQIVND (reference sequence). Germline trimming cut 9 bases from V and 1 base from J; bases unmatched to any gene: 4.